This TCR beta chain appears in the sequencing data of a study of T cell repertoires in cytomegalovirus infection (dated by TCRdb to 2018 to 2020). Describing the broader study: The peptide stimulations were aimed at well-studied HLA-B-restricted epitopes as well as recently identified HLA-C-restricted CMV epitopes, whose presentation resists viral immunomodulation. Because public TCR beta signatures pointed to carriage of CMV infection together with the matching HLA type, the HLA type of each donor mattered for the analysis. The paper's findings and limits, for the study overall: The ex vivo response was dominated by HLA-C-restricted CMV-specific TCR beta clonotypes, which also provided the single most frequent clonotype in two of eight donors. Cumulative frequency of public TCR beta family members discriminated carriers of CMV infection plus the relevant HLA type in this cohort and an independent approximately 340-donor cohort.

Concerning this clonotype: Its antigen has not been determined. Base-call qualities are not available, and no considerably larger clone is one nucleotide away.

The intended sense of this specimen's treatment or condition label: in vitro stimulation with specific CMV peptide epitopes to enrich CMV-specific T cells. The reads were generated on an Illumina HiSeq 1500. The public reads were quality trimmed at Q25 with fastp and then assembled into clones with MiXCR by TCRdb, keeping productive beta chains. Rows with one shared CDR3 protein collapse into an entry with the most common genes and DNA. Counted in this sample were 100,000 or so distinct CDR3 sequences; approximately 45% of them appeared once. About three quarters of the sample goes to the ten largest clones. Counted from cysteine to phenylalanine, this CDR3 has 19 amino acids. Only CDR3 DNA remains: 57 bases, in frame from the first base. As encoded in the germline V gene, CDR1 is MNHEY while CDR2 is SVGAGI. For this chain, trimming is 0 bases at the V end and 3 bases at the J end, and the number of junction bases without a gene match is 12.

The chain joins TRBV6-5 to TRBJ2-7; 12 bases in the junction line up with TRBD1. The sequence was collected from a human donor in good health (CMV status not recorded). Some clones in this sample may be carry-over from other donors' samples. Sequencing used CD8+ T cells from cultured PBMCs, obtained from culture after CMV antigen stimulation. The CDR3 in this case is CASSYSIVGTGGPNYEQYF. Read as DNA, the sequence is TGTGCCAGCAGTTACTCTATTGTGGGGACAGGGGGCCCCAACTACGAGCAGTACTTC.